Following are 16 T cell receptor beta chains from one sample sequenced in a study of shared clonotypes between healthy human individuals. The repertoire was sequenced with immunoSEQ multiplex PCR; TCRdb's copy has only in-frame clones and lacks some. Of some 2.3 million clones in the sample, 85% to 95% were seen once. Sequencing was done on a sample of naive CD4+ T cells from PBMCs. The subset here: CD45RA+ positively selected. The source of these receptors is a man between 18 and 29 years old in good health. Some clones in this sample may be carry-over from other donors' samples.

The chain uses TRBV6-1 and TRBJ2-2; the D call may be TRBD1 or TRBD2 (6 bases each). The CDR3 covers 15 residues. The germline gives CDR1 MNHNS, CDR2 SASEGT. Deletions cut 2 bases from V and 5 bases from J, with 12 bases between. The CDR3 region has the DNA TGTGCCAGCAGTGAACTTGGGGGGCATACCGGGGAGCTGTTTTTT. It translates to CASSELGGHTGELFF.

The chain is built from TRBV6-1 and TRBJ1-4; D uncertain. V lost 6 bases and J lost 7, with 15 bases in between. The CDR3 is 14 residues long. The V gene's germline CDR1 is MNHNS and CDR2 SASEGT. CDR3 in amino acids: CASRSRSTLEKLFF. CDR3 DNA sequence: TGTGCCAGCAGATCCCGGAGCACTCTTGAAAAACTGTTTTTT.

This chain connects TRBV10-3 to TRBJ2-7; 13 positions agree with TRBD2. Germline V gives CDR1 ENHRY, CDR2 SYGVKD. Trimming cost V 6 bases and J 1 base; bases outside gene matches: 3. This CDR3 contains 15 residues. The DNA of the CDR3 is TGTGCCATCAGCGGGACTAGCGGGATGTCCTACGAGCAGTACTTC. This translates into CAISGTSGMSYEQYF.

The V and J genes are TRBV9 and TRBJ1-2; weak D call: TRBD1 (5 bases). The V gene's germline CDR1 is SGDLS and CDR2 YYNGEE. This CDR3 comprises 13 residues. V lost 4 bases to trimming and J lost 2 bases, with 9 bases between them. The CDR3 loop is CASSPRQNYGYTF. CDR3 bases: TGTGCCAGCAGCCCCCGACAGAACTATGGCTACACCTTC. The variable domain in full, completed from reference TRBV9 and TRBJ1-2, reads DSGVTQTPKHLITATGQRVTLRCSPRSGDLSVYWYQQSLDQGLQFLIQYYNGEERAKGNILERFSAQQFPDLHSELNLSSLELGDSALYFCASSPRQNYGYTFGSGTRLTVV.

This chain links TRBV14 with TRBJ2-1; no definite D call. V lost 1 base to trimming and J lost 6 bases, with 16 bases between them. CDR3 length: 16 residues. Germline CDR1 reads SGHDN; CDR2 reads FVKESK. The CDR3 nucleotides read TGTGCCAGCAGCCAAGTCGCCCGACCCTCCCGCAATGAGCAGTTCTTC. It is translated as CASSQVARPSRNEQFF.

CDR3 nucleotides: TGTGCCAGCCGGGGACAGTATAATTCACCCCTCCACTTT. Amino acid sequence: CASRGQYNSPLHF. This chain joins TRBV28 and TRBJ1-6; 7 positions agree with TRBD1. CDR1 is MDHEN, CDR2 SYDVKM, per germline. This CDR3 region has 13 residues. With V trimmed by 8 bases and J by 4 bases, 2 bases remained unmatched.

This chain uses TRBV10-3 with TRBJ1-1, with 9 bases lining up with TRBD1. This CDR3 comprises 14 residues. After removal of 6 bases from V and 8 bases from J, the junction contained 10 bases not matched to a gene. CDR1 and CDR2 (germline): ENHRY, SYGVKD. CDR3 nucleotide sequence: TGTGCCATCAGGGGGACAGGGATGAAGGACGAAGCTTTCTTT. Protein product: CAIRGTGMKDEAFF.

The chain has TRBV7-2 and TRBJ2-1, with D hard to call. CDR3 length equals 13 residues. Trimming removed 5 bases at V and 10 bases at J, with 15 bases between. The germline V gene has CDR1 SGHTA and CDR2 FQGNSA. The CDR3 here is CASSPRSPREQFF. CDR3 bases: TGTGCCAGCAGCCCGCGCTCCCCTCGGGAGCAGTTCTTC.

As for this clone: Other DNA sequences within the sample encode an identical CDR3. The chain carries TRBV4-3 and TRBJ2-1; no firm D call. Germline values: CDR1 LGHNA, CDR2 YSLEER. This CDR3 spans 11 amino acids. The germline V and J ends were trimmed by 0 bases and 10 bases, with 4 bases remaining between them. CDR3 bases: TGCGCCAGCAGCCAAGAAGGGGAGCAGTTCTTC. It translates to CASSQEGEQFF.

The chain is built from TRBV9 and TRBJ1-4; no reliable D call. This CDR3 is 13 amino acids long. V was cut by 4 bases and J by 5 bases, with 9 bases left in between. Germline CDR1 and CDR2: SGDLS and YYNGEE. The CDR3 region is CASSPHPNEKLFF. The CDR3 region has the DNA TGTGCCAGCAGCCCACATCCCAATGAAAAACTGTTTTTT.

The chain carries TRBV6-6 and TRBJ2-1; 10 bases are a match to TRBD2. Germline V gene sequence: CDR1 MNHNY, CDR2 SVGAGI (reference sequence). V was pared by 4 bases and J by 7 bases, with 7 bases of the junction left unmatched. The CDR3 extends over 15 amino acids. CDR3 in DNA: TGTGCCAGCAGTTCTAGCGGGAGTGTTTGGAATGAGCAGTTCTTC. Protein sequence: CASSSSGSVWNEQFF.

With regard to this clone: Other DNA variants within this sample encode the same CDR3. This chain connects TRBV5-1 to TRBJ2-3; 8 positions agree with TRBD2. Germline loops: CDR1 SGHRS, CDR2 YFSETQ. After removal of 3 bases from V and 2 bases from J, the junction contained 5 bases not matched to a gene. CDR3 length: 15 amino acids. The DNA for the CDR3 is TGCGCCAGCAGCTCAACTAGCGGAACCACAGATACGCAGTATTTT. As protein: CASSSTSGTTDTQYF.

The chain couples TRBV5-1 to TRBJ2-7; tentatively, D is TRBD1 (5 bases). Germline lookup yields CDR1 SGHRS and CDR2 YFSETQ. This CDR3 is 12 amino acids long. V shed 3 bases and J shed 6 bases, with 10 bases lying between them. CDR3 protein: CASSWGPSEQYF. CDR3 DNA: TGCGCCAGCAGCTGGGGCCCCTCCGAGCAGTACTTC. Combining the CDR3 with reference TRBV5-1 and TRBJ2-7 gives the whole variable domain KAGVTQTPRYLIKTRGQQVTLSCSPISGHRSVSWYQQTPGQGLQFLFEYFSETQRNKGNFPGRFSGRQFSNSRSEMNVSTLELGDSALYLCASSWGPSEQYFGPGTRLTVT.

This chain connects TRBV6-1 to TRBJ2-7; no clear D. This CDR3 comprises 14 residues. Trimming pared 4 bases from V and 6 bases from J, leaving 16 bases between. Germline loops: CDR1 MNHNS, CDR2 SASEGT. CDR3 loop: CASSVEREAFEQYF. The CDR3 nucleotides read TGTGCCAGCAGTGTAGAACGTGAAGCATTCGAGCAGTACTTC.

To note about this clone: Other DNA variants within this sample encode the same CDR3. The chain carries TRBV18 and TRBJ1-4; D unclear. With 6 bases removed from V and 5 bases from J, the gap between germline ends came to 10 bases. CDR3 size: 13 residues. Germline V CDR1 and CDR2: KGHSH, LQKENI. The CDR3 spells CASSPGGNEKLFF. CDR3 bases: TGTGCCAGCTCCCCGGGAGGGAATGAAAAACTGTTTTTT.

V usage is TRBV27 and J usage is TRBJ1-2; D not resolved. Germline CDR1 and CDR2: MNHEY and SMNVEV (reference sequence). Trimming left V 4 bases short and J 5 bases short, with 14 bases between. The CDR3 extends over 14 amino acids. Here the CDR3 reads CASSSRGDAYGYTF. For the CDR3, the DNA is TGTGCCAGCAGTTCCAGAGGAGACGCTTATGGCTACACCTTC.